The 21 T cell receptor beta chains listed next were all sequenced from one sample in a study of T cell repertoires in cytomegalovirus infection. Each CDR3 protein is one row after TCRdb ran MiXCR on the reads. The sample has 50,000 to 65,000 distinct CDR3 sequences, 20% to 25% seen once. Which antigens these TCRs recognize remains unknown. Specimen: CD8+ T cells from cultured PBMCs, collected from culture after CMV antigen stimulation. The receptors shown here come from a human donor in good health (CMV status not recorded). Some clones in this sample may be carry-over from other donors' samples.

The V and J genes are TRBV7-2 and TRBJ2-5; D is ambiguous. The CDR3 has 13 amino acids. The germline CDR1 and CDR2 sequences are SGHTA and FQGNSA. V lost 5 bases and J lost 7, with 14 bases in between. The CDR3, as DNA: TGTGCCAGCAGCCCCCCCCTAGTTGGGACCCAGTACTTC. Translating it yields CASSPPLVGTQYF.

This clonotype has only a few counts. The chain combines TRBV7-6 with TRBJ1-5; D is undetermined. This CDR3 region has 12 residues. CDR1 and CDR2 from the germline V gene are SGHVS and FNYEAQ. V lost 2 bases, J lost 7 bases, and 6 bases lay in between. CDR3 DNA sequence: TGTGCCAGCAGCTTAAGCCTCCAGCCCCAGCATTTT. It specifies CASSLSLQPQHF.

The chain is built from TRBV7-2 and TRBJ2-2; D ambiguous. Germline CDR1 SGHTA, CDR2 FQGNSA. The CDR3 runs 12 residues. Deletions cut 6 bases from V and 8 bases from J, with 10 bases between. The CDR3 sequence: CASSRPWGELFF. In DNA, the CDR3 is TGTGCCAGCAGTCGACCCTGGGGGGAGCTGTTTTTT.

This clonotype was counted only a few times. The genes are TRBV7-2 and TRBJ1-5; 9 nucleotides align to TRBD1. Germline V gives CDR1 SGHTA, CDR2 FQGNSA. CDR3 length: 17 residues. With V trimmed by 0 bases and J by 6 bases, 9 bases remained unmatched. CDR3 loop: CASSLAGWTGDLQPQHF. CDR3 DNA: TGTGCCAGCAGCTTAGCGGGATGGACAGGGGATCTTCAGCCCCAGCATTTT.

This sequence joins TRBV7-2 and TRBJ1-5; TRBD1 aligns across 7 bases. Germline V gene sequence: CDR1 SGHTA, CDR2 FQGNSA. This CDR3 contains 12 residues. J was trimmed by 4 bases and V by 9 bases; bases with no gene match: 3. Here the CDR3 DNA reads TGTGCCAGTTCGACAGGGAATCAGCCCCAGCATTTT. This encodes CASSTGNQPQHF.

The chain uses TRBV7-2 and TRBJ2-1, with 14 bases fitting TRBD2. The junction had 5 bases not matched to a gene; V was cut back by 3 bases and J by 4 bases. This CDR3 region has 17 residues. The germline CDR1 and CDR2 sequences are SGHTA and FQGNSA. CDR3 amino acids: CASSFRLAGGTYNEQFF. CDR3 nucleotides: TGTGCCAGCAGCTTTAGACTAGCGGGAGGGACATACAATGAGCAGTTCTTC. The whole variable domain, filled in from reference TRBV7-2 and TRBJ2-1, reads GAGVSQSPSNKVTEKGKDVELRCDPISGHTALYWYRQSLGQGLEFLIYFQGNSAPDKSGLPSDRFSAERTGGSVSTLTIQRTQQEDSAVYLCASSFRLAGGTYNEQFFGPGTRLTVL.

Concerning this clonotype: This may be a read error: a much more frequent sequence differs by one nucleotide. The rearrangement uses TRBV27 and TRBJ1-4; weak D call: TRBD1 (5 bases). From germline, CDR1 is MNHEY and CDR2 SMNVEV (reference sequence). The CDR3 totals 11 residues. The CDR3 is CDSSKGKKLFF. The DNA of the CDR3 is TGTGACAGCAGTAAGGGGAAAAAACTGTTTTTT.

The chain joins TRBV6-4 to TRBJ2-1; D not resolved. CDR3 size: 12 residues. V shed 2 bases and J shed 5 bases, with 4 bases lying between them. Germline values: CDR1 MRHNA, CDR2 SNTAGT. CDR3 protein: CASSDGDNEQFF. CDR3 coding DNA: TGTGCCAGCAGTGACGGCGACAATGAGCAGTTCTTC.

For this clonotype: This clone may be a read error of a much larger clone one base away. This rearrangement joins TRBV27 to TRBJ1-6; possible D gene TRBD1, 5 bases. The CDR3 loop spans 16 amino acids. CDR1 and CDR2 (germline): MNHEY, SMNVEV (reference sequence). The CDR3 nucleotides are TGTGCCATCAGTTTACGGCCCGGAGGGGCTTATTCACCCCTCCACTTT. Protein: CAISLRPGGAYSPLHF.

The genes are TRBV6-1 and TRBJ1-2, with D uncertain. The germline V gene encodes CDR1 MNHNS and CDR2 SASEGT. CDR3 size: 13 residues. The V end was cut by 1 base, the J end by 4 bases, with 7 bases between. The CDR3: CASSEGRSYGYTF. CDR3 nucleotide sequence: TGTGCCAGCAGTGAAGGGCGGTCCTATGGCTACACCTTC.

This clonotype occurred many times. V and J are TRBV6-5 and TRBJ1-2, with D perhaps TRBD1 (5 bases). CDR1 and CDR2 (germline): MNHEY, SVGAGI. The CDR3 consists of 15 residues. V lost 2 bases and J 4 bases, leaving 14 bases between the germline ends. The CDR3 nucleotides are TGTGCCAGCAGTTACGGGTTGGGGGGGTCCTATGGCTACACCTTC. Translated, it gives CASSYGLGGSYGYTF.

This clonotype was counted at least ten times. The CDR3 protein is CASSHEPGVGSSEQFF. DNA of the CDR3: TGTGCCAGCAGCCATGAGCCGGGCGTGGGATCGAGTGAGCAGTTCTTC. This chain links TRBV7-6 with TRBJ2-1; D remains unclear. Looked up from germline, CDR1 is SGHVS and CDR2 is FNYEAQ. This CDR3 has 16 residues. The ends were cut back, 5 bases at V and 9 bases at J, with 23 bases in the middle. Complete variable domain (other parts from reference TRBV7-6 and TRBJ2-1): GAGVSQSPRYKVTKRGQDVALRCDPISGHVSLYWYRQALGQGPEFLTYFNYEAQQDKSGLPNDRFSAERPEGSISTLTIQRTEQRDSAMYRCASSHEPGVGSSEQFFGPGTRLTVL.

The V call is TRBV20-1, the J call TRBJ2-7, with TRBD1 matching 8 bases. CDR3 length equals 15 residues. J gave up 2 bases and V 5 bases, and 11 bases lay outside the gene matches. CDR1 DFQATT and CDR2 SNEGSKA come from the germline V gene (reference sequence). The CDR3: CSAHSGQGIPYEQYF. As DNA, the CDR3 is TGCAGTGCTCACTCTGGACAGGGAATCCCCTACGAGCAGTACTTC.

The rearrangement joins TRBV15 to TRBJ2-1; TRBD1 matches at 7 bases. Germline V CDR1 and CDR2: LNHNV, YYDKDF (reference sequence). The CDR3 totals 15 residues. V was clipped by 0 bases and J by 3 bases; unmatched bases: 2. The DNA for the CDR3 is TGTGCCACCAGCAGAGACCGGGACAGCTACAATGAGCAGTTCTTC. Encoded protein: CATSRDRDSYNEQFF.

This clonotype has at least ten counts. The chain combines TRBV4-1 with TRBJ2-7, with TRBD2 matching over 11 bases. The V and J ends lost 2 bases and 1 base, in that order; junction bases with no gene match: 10. The CDR3 is 18 residues long. CDR1 is MGHRA, CDR2 YSYEKL, per germline. The CDR3 is CASSQFPSGTSGSYEQYF. DNA for the CDR3: TGCGCCAGCAGCCAATTCCCCTCCGGGACTAGCGGATCCTACGAGCAGTACTTC.

The chain has TRBV7-2 and TRBJ2-7; D is perhaps TRBD1 (6 bases). The ends were cut back, 2 bases at V and 6 bases at J, with 14 bases in the middle. In germline, CDR1 is SGHTA, CDR2 FQGNSA. The CDR3 runs 14 residues. CDR3 nucleotide sequence: TGTGCCAGCAGCTTAAGGGACACATCCCTCGAGCAGTACTTC. Residues: CASSLRDTSLEQYF. The full variable domain, in which reference TRBV7-2 and TRBJ2-7 provide the parts outside the CDR3, is GAGVSQSPSNKVTEKGKDVELRCDPISGHTALYWYRQSLGQGLEFLIYFQGNSAPDKSGLPSDRFSAERTGGSVSTLTIQRTQQEDSAVYLCASSLRDTSLEQYFGPGTRLTVT.

The chain uses TRBV11-2 and TRBJ2-1; 15 nucleotides line up with TRBD2. The germline V gene has CDR1 SGHAT and CDR2 FQNNGV. The CDR3 length is 17 residues. Trimming took 1 base from V and 8 from J; bases not matched to a gene: 6. The CDR3, as DNA: TGTGCCAGCAGCTTAGGAGGGGGACTAGCGGGAGGATATGAGCAGTTCTTC. It encodes CASSLGGGLAGGYEQFF.

Comment on this clonotype: Sequence at one end of the junction differs from germline and may be a read error. The chain is built from TRBV6-6 and TRBJ1-1; possibly TRBD1 for D (5 bases). Germline V lookup: CDR1 MNHNY, CDR2 SVGAGI (reference sequence). This CDR3 is 14 amino acids long. CDR3 DNA: TGTGCCAGCAGTTCCATAGGGACGAACGCTGAAGCTTTCTTT. It specifies CASSSIGTNAEAFF.

V usage is TRBV10-2 and J usage is TRBJ2-2; D is unclear. The ends were cut back, 3 bases at V and 6 bases at J, with 8 bases in the middle. The CDR3 spans 13 residues. The V gene's germline CDR1 is WSHSY and CDR2 SAAADI. The CDR3 loop reads CASSEQPAGELFF. DNA of the CDR3: TGCGCCAGCAGTGAACAGCCCGCCGGGGAGCTGTTTTTT.

V usage is TRBV9 and J usage is TRBJ1-2, with 8 bases identical to TRBD1. The CDR3 is 16 residues long. V was pared by 4 bases and J by 7 bases, with 15 bases of the junction left unmatched. The germline CDR1 and CDR2 sequences are SGDLS and YYNGEE. The CDR3 here is CASSSSSDRADSGYTF. The DNA of the CDR3 is TGTGCCAGCAGCTCGTCTTCGGACAGGGCCGATTCTGGCTACACCTTC.

The chain has TRBV28 and TRBJ2-6; D is unresolved. CDR1 MDHEN and CDR2 SYDVKM come from the germline V gene. The CDR3 loop spans 15 amino acids. Trimming took off 6 bases at V and 2 bases at J, with 11 bases between the two ends. The CDR3 bases are TGTGCCAGCAGCCCGACTCTTACTGGGGCCAACGTCCTGACTTTC. It codes for CASSPTLTGANVLTF.